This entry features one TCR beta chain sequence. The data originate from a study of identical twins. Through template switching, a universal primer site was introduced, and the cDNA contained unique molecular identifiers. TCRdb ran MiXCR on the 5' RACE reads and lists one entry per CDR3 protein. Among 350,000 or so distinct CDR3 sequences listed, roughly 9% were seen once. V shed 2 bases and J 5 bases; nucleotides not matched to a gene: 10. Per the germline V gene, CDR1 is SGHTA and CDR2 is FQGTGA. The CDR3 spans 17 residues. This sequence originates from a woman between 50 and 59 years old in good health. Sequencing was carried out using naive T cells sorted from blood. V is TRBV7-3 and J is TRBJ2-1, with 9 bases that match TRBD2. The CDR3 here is CASSLERGLAGNNEQFF. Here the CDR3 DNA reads TGTGCCAGCAGCTTAGAACGGGGTCTAGCGGGAAACAATGAGCAGTTCTTC.